Listed here are 28 T cell receptor beta chains from one sample, sequenced in a study of T-cell memory formation after mild COVID-19. In TCRdb, the 5' RACE reads were re-called with MiXCR into one record per CDR3 protein. The profile covers roughly 410,000 distinct CDR3 sequences, with 24% appearing a single time and around 8.7% taken by the ten largest. Sequencing used PBMCs or a T cell subset sorted from them (not recorded which). The receptors shown here come from an adult woman who had mild COVID-19 (a few samples of this study predate the infection). Cell type and time point are not known.

This clonotype occurred a few times. The genes are TRBV7-8 and TRBJ1-3; D may be TRBD1 (6 bases). The CDR3 covers 15 residues. The germline V and J ends were trimmed by 5 bases and 3 bases, with 14 bases remaining between them. The V gene's germline CDR1 is SGHVS and CDR2 FQNEAQ. Here the CDR3 DNA reads TGTGCCAGCAGCCTCGCCGGGGGCAGTGGAAACACCATATATTTT. Translated: CASSLAGGSGNTIYF.

J is TRBJ2-1 and V is TRBV3-1, with D perhaps TRBD2 (6 bases). Germline-derived CDR1 and CDR2 are LGHDT and YNNKEL (reference sequence). V was clipped by 4 bases and J by 0 bases, with 13 bases between them. The CDR3 is 16 amino acids. The CDR3 nucleotides read TGTGCCAGCAGCCCGGATAGCGGAGCCTCCTACAATGAGCAGTTCTTC. It is translated as CASSPDSGASYNEQFF.

This clonotype has more than one count but fewer than ten. J is TRBJ1-1 and V is TRBV7-9, with TRBD1 as a possible D gene (5 bases). Trimming left V 1 base short and J 4 bases short, with 10 bases between. Per the germline V gene, CDR1 is SEHNR and CDR2 is FQNEAQ (reference sequence). The CDR3 is made up of 14 amino acids. CDR3 in amino acids: CASSLGAQGTEAFF. The DNA for the CDR3 is TGTGCCAGCAGCTTAGGAGCTCAGGGCACTGAAGCTTTCTTT.

J is TRBJ2-7 and V is TRBV18; no clear D. The CDR3 contains 15 residues. Trimming took off 3 bases at V and 5 bases at J, with 17 bases between the two ends. Germline CDR1 KGHSH, CDR2 LQKENI. The CDR3: CASSPARAPGNEQYF. Written as DNA, the CDR3 is TGTGCCAGCTCACCGGCTAGGGCTCCCGGCAACGAGCAGTACTTC.

In this sample, this clonotype turned up a few times. V and J are TRBV5-6 and TRBJ2-7; TRBD1 agrees at 7 bases. CDR3 length: 13 residues. V gave up 5 bases and J gave up 5 bases; unmatched junction bases: 7. Germline CDR1 and CDR2: SGHDT and YYEEEE. CDR3 in DNA: TGTGCCAGCAGTTCCGGGACAGTGAACGAGCAGTACTTC. It encodes CASSSGTVNEQYF.

This clonotype appeared a few times. The V gene is TRBV29-1, the J gene TRBJ2-2; D is possibly TRBD2 (5 bases). Per germline, CDR1 SQVTM and CDR2 ANQGSEA. The CDR3 has 13 residues. The V and J ends lost 1 base and 6 bases respectively, with 9 bases between them. CDR3 nucleotide sequence: TGCAGCGTTGAAGGGGCAGCGGCCGGGGAGCTGTTTTTT. It codes for CSVEGAAAGELFF.

This clonotype turned up a few times. The chain combines TRBV24-1 with TRBJ2-2; D call uncertain. Germline V gene sequence: CDR1 KGHDR, CDR2 SFDVKD. V was cut by 1 base and J by 1 base, with 12 bases left in between. CDR3 length: 17 amino acids. The CDR3 is CATSDLPGRMNTGELFF. The CDR3 nucleotides read TGTGCCACCAGTGATTTACCAGGACGGATGAACACCGGGGAGCTGTTTTTT.

This clonotype was counted between two and nine times. The chain uses TRBV7-2 and TRBJ2-5; D is perhaps TRBD1 or TRBD2 (5 bases each). Trimming pared 1 base from V and 5 bases from J, leaving 8 bases between. Germline CDR1 and CDR2: SGHTA and FQGNSA. This CDR3 has 13 amino acids. CDR3 residues: CASSLGGTETQYF. Here the CDR3 DNA reads TGTGCCAGCAGCTTAGGGGGGACGGAGACCCAGTACTTC.

The table lists this clonotype with a count of one. This sequence joins TRBV18 and TRBJ1-1; perhaps TRBD1 as D (5 bases). CDR1 KGHSH and CDR2 LQKENI come from the germline V gene. The length of the CDR3 is 14 residues. V lost 4 bases, J lost 4 bases, and 13 bases lay in between. The CDR3 DNA reads as TGTGCCAGCTCACTCAGGGATAGGGTCACTGAAGCTTTCTTT. It yields the protein CASSLRDRVTEAFF.

The chain combines TRBV6-1 with TRBJ2-3; D is perhaps TRBD1 or TRBD2 (5 bases each). CDR3 length: 16 residues. Germline V lookup: CDR1 MNHNS, CDR2 SASEGT. Trimming removed 4 bases at V and 3 bases at J, with 17 bases between. CDR3 nucleotide sequence: TGTGCCAGCAGTGTTACCCGGGACCGTCTTACAGATACGCAGTATTTT. It is translated as CASSVTRDRLTDTQYF.

The chain uses TRBV6-5 and TRBJ2-7, with D perhaps TRBD2 (5 bases). The CDR3 runs 15 residues. Trimming took 0 bases from V and 5 from J, leaving 14 bases between them. Germline CDR1 MNHEY, CDR2 SVGAGI. In DNA, the CDR3 is TGTGCCAGCAGTTACTCCGGATTTGACGGGGACGAGCAGTACTTC. Translation: CASSYSGFDGDEQYF.

The chain recombines TRBV6-1 with TRBJ1-3, with D uncertain. V lost 2 bases to trimming and J lost 0 bases, with 8 bases between them. CDR3 size: 15 residues. CDR1 MNHNS and CDR2 SASEGT come from the germline V gene. CDR3 residues: CASSETPSSGNTIYF. CDR3 coding DNA: TGTGCCAGCAGTGAAACCCCGAGCTCTGGAAACACCATATATTTT.

CDR3 sequence (DNA): TGTGCCAGCAGTGGTACTAGCGGGGGGTCCAGGGATACGCAGTATTTT. Its translation is CASSGTSGGSRDTQYF. The rearrangement uses TRBV6-1 and TRBJ2-3; 12 bases line up with TRBD2. The CDR3 spans 16 residues. Germline V gene data show CDR1 as MNHNS and CDR2 as SASEGT. Trimming removed 4 bases from V and 6 bases from J; junction bases left unmatched: 8.

This clonotype came up a few times. The chain uses TRBV12-3 or TRBV12-4 and TRBJ1-1, with no clear D. This CDR3 is built from 13 residues. V was clipped by 4 bases and J by 7 bases, with 13 bases between them. The CDR3 sequence is CASSSGYGNEAFF. CDR3 nucleotides: TGTGCCAGCAGTTCCGGGTATGGAAATGAAGCTTTCTTT.

V usage is TRBV7-3 and J usage is TRBJ1-1; D uncertain. CDR1 SGHTA and CDR2 FQGTGA come from the germline V gene. Trimming removed 5 bases from V and 1 base from J, with 14 bases in between. This CDR3 contains 15 residues. The CDR3 spells CASSRHHGSNTEAFF. CDR3 sequence (DNA): TGTGCCAGCAGCCGTCACCACGGTTCGAACACTGAAGCTTTCTTT.

J is TRBJ2-3 and V is TRBV9, with 10 bases lining up with TRBD2. This CDR3 spans 16 amino acids. Germline assignment: CDR1 SGDLS and CDR2 YYNGEE. V lost 4 bases, J lost 5 bases, and 10 bases stayed unmatched. The DNA of the CDR3 is TGTGCCAGCAGCAAGAGCGGGGGGGCAATGGGAGATACGCAGTATTTT. It specifies CASSKSGGAMGDTQYF.

This clonotype was seen only a few times. The chain joins TRBV11-2 to TRBJ2-5; D is unclear. The CDR3 has 10 amino acids. Trimming removed 4 bases at V and 5 bases at J, with 2 bases between. Looked up from germline, CDR1 is SGHAT and CDR2 is FQNNGV. CDR3 nucleotides: TGTGCCAGCAGCTCTGAGACCCAGTACTTC. This codes for CASSSETQYF.

This clonotype was picked up a small number of times. This chain links TRBV29-1 with TRBJ1-1, with D unclear. CDR3 size: 12 residues. Deletions cut 5 bases from V and 3 bases from J, with 10 bases between. Germline lookup yields CDR1 SQVTM and CDR2 ANQGSEA. The DNA of the CDR3 is TGCAGCGTTCGGGCTTCGGACACTGAAGCTTTCTTT. Translation: CSVRASDTEAFF.

This clonotype has just a few counts. Mismatch with germline at one junction end may stem from a read error. The rearrangement uses TRBV4-3 and TRBJ2-6, with TRBD1 as a possible D gene (6 bases). Germline assignment: CDR1 LGHNA and CDR2 YSLEER. The length of the CDR3 is 18 residues. The CDR3 DNA reads as TGCGCCAGCAGACAAGAGACAGGCAGACCCTCTGGGGCCAACGTCCTGACTTTC. Translated, it gives CASRQETGRPSGANVLTF.

This clonotype was seen at least ten times. The chain combines TRBV10-3 with TRBJ2-5; 8 bases are a match to TRBD1. The CDR3 sequence is 12 residues long. V trimming: 10 bases; J trimming: 2 bases; junction bases outside the gene matches: 3. Germline-derived CDR1 and CDR2 are ENHRY and SYGVKD. CDR3 in DNA: TGTGCCAGTGGACAGGGACAAGAGACCCAGTACTTC. Translating it yields CASGQGQETQYF.

This chain uses TRBV27 with TRBJ2-7, with D hard to call. Germline values: CDR1 MNHEY, CDR2 SMNVEV (reference sequence). The V gene lost 4 bases and the J gene lost 6 bases, with 16 bases spanning the gap. The CDR3 is 14 residues long. The CDR3 coding sequence is TGTGCCAGCAGTTCCCCAGGAAAAGTCGGCGAGCAGTACTTC. Protein sequence: CASSSPGKVGEQYF.

This chain's CDR3 is CASSTQGQGSTEAFF. The CDR3 nucleotides are TGCGCCAGCAGCACACAAGGACAGGGGAGCACTGAAGCTTTCTTT. This chain links TRBV5-1 with TRBJ1-1; TRBD1 matches at 9 bases. The V gene's germline CDR1 is SGHRS and CDR2 YFSETQ. CDR3 length equals 15 residues. The J segment lost 4 bases and the V segment lost 4 bases, leaving 8 bases of the junction unmatched.

The chain has TRBV7-2 and TRBJ2-3; 10 bases fit TRBD2. J lost 2 bases, V lost 5 bases, and 10 bases had no gene match. CDR1 and CDR2 from the germline V gene are SGHTA and FQGNSA. This CDR3 is built from 17 residues. CDR3 sequence: CASSRTASGSSTDTQYF. The CDR3 nucleotides read TGTGCCAGCAGCCGCACAGCTAGCGGGAGTTCCACAGATACGCAGTATTTT.

This clonotype was observed a few times. The rearrangement links TRBV2 to TRBJ2-3, with D hard to call. There are 14 residues in the CDR3. CDR1 and CDR2 from the germline V gene are SNHLY and FYNNEI. The V end lost 8 bases, the J end lost 2 bases, and 14 bases lay between the germline ends. CDR3 nucleotides: TGTGCCAGCGGAAAGAGTCCTTACACAGATACGCAGTATTTT. Amino acids: CASGKSPYTDTQYF. The entire variable domain, with the rest obtained from reference TRBV2 and TRBJ2-3, is as follows: EPEVTQTPSHQVTQMGQEVILRCVPISNHLYFYWYRQILGQKVEFLVSFYNNEISEKSEIFDDQFSVERPDGSNFTLKIRSTKLEDSAMYFCASGKSPYTDTQYFGPGTRLTVL.

Comments on this clonotype: The germline gene is not matched at one end of the junction; a read error may be the cause. The rearrangement uses TRBV18 and TRBJ2-3; the D gene is possibly TRBD1 (6 bases). Germline V CDR1 and CDR2: KGHSH, LQKENI. This CDR3 has 13 amino acids. Here the CDR3 reads CASSPRQEDTQYF. DNA for the CDR3: TGCGCCAGCTCACCACGACAGGAAGATACGCAGTATTTT.

This clonotype was observed a handful of times. The rearrangement links TRBV29-1 to TRBJ2-1; 8 bases agree with TRBD2. The CDR3 consists of 13 residues. V lost 2 bases, J lost 6 bases, and 3 bases stayed unmatched. Per germline, CDR1 SQVTM and CDR2 ANQGSEA. Here the CDR3 DNA reads TGCAGCGTTGAACTAGCGGGCTTCAATGAGCAGTTCTTC. Amino acids: CSVELAGFNEQFF.

The CDR3 DNA sequence: TGTGCCAGCAGACCCCCCGGGATGGATACGCAGTATTTT. The encoded protein is CASRPPGMDTQYF. The gene calls are TRBV6-2 or TRBV6-3 and TRBJ2-3; tentative D call: TRBD2 (5 bases). The V end was cut by 6 bases, the J end by 6 bases, with 13 bases between. This CDR3 is 13 amino acids long. Germline values: CDR1 MNHEY, CDR2 SVGEGT.

This clonotype was detected many times. V gene TRBV10-3 combines with J gene TRBJ2-1; 9 positions agree with TRBD2. The CDR3 is made up of 15 amino acids. V lost 0 bases and J lost 7; bases outside the gene matches: 4. Germline values: CDR1 ENHRY, CDR2 SYGVKD. The CDR3 sequence: CAISESGLAGNEQFF. In DNA, the CDR3 is TGTGCCATCAGTGAGTCGGGGCTAGCGGGAAATGAGCAGTTCTTC.